Presented here are 12 T cell receptor beta chains from one specimen sequenced in a study of CD8+ T cells in alopecia areata. RNA, once extracted, was reverse transcribed into cDNA for use as the sequencing template. Profiled with immunoSEQ multiplex PCR; TCRdb holds only in-frame clones, not every one. The sample has around 120,000 clones, more than 30% seen once. The material sequenced was CD4+ T cells sorted from blood. The source of these receptors is a human donor with alopecia areata.

This sequence joins TRBV2 and TRBJ2-7; no reliable D call. This CDR3 contains 12 residues. Trimming left V 1 base short and J 8 bases short, with 9 bases between. Germline V gene lookup returns CDR1 SNHLY and CDR2 FYNNEI. This chain's CDR3 is CASSEGAGQQYF. DNA for the CDR3: TGTGCCAGCAGTGAAGGTGCCGGACAGCAGTACTTC.

This clone has a handful of counts. The chain combines TRBV11-2 with TRBJ2-7; no reliable D call. Trimming took 1 base from V and 2 from J, leaving 9 bases between them. CDR3 length equals 14 residues. Germline loops: CDR1 SGHAT, CDR2 FQNNGV. Written as DNA, the CDR3 is TGTGCCAGCAGCTTAGCCCCAGAGACCTACGAGCAGTACTTC. Its translation is CASSLAPETYEQYF.

The J gene is TRBJ1-4, the V gene TRBV7-6; 7 positions agree with TRBD1. CDR1 and CDR2 from the germline V gene are SGHVS and FNYEAQ. V gave up 0 bases and J gave up 8 bases; unmatched junction bases: 9. This CDR3 is built from 16 residues. As DNA, the CDR3 is TGTGCCAGCAGCTTAGCGCGGACAGGTCCTACAGAAAAACTGTTTTTT. It codes for CASSLARTGPTEKLFF.

This clone has only a few counts. This chain links TRBV7-2 with TRBJ2-3, with 7 nucleotides matching TRBD1. CDR3 size: 17 residues. The germline V gene encodes CDR1 SGHTA and CDR2 FQGNSA. Losses at the gene ends were 4 bases for V and 1 base for J; bases not matched to a gene: 11. The CDR3 DNA sequence: TGTGCCAGCAGCTGGGACAGTTCCGTAGGGGGCACAGATACGCAGTATTTT. Amino acids: CASSWDSSVGGTDTQYF.

The chain combines TRBV2 with TRBJ2-7, with 8 bases fitting TRBD1. Trimming removed 7 bases from V and 7 bases from J; junction bases left unmatched: 12. The length of the CDR3 is 14 residues. CDR1 SNHLY and CDR2 FYNNEI come from the germline V gene. CDR3 nucleotide sequence: TGTGCCAGCACCCCGGACAGGGATGGGGGGGAGCAGTACTTC. Translated: CASTPDRDGGEQYF.

The rearrangement uses TRBV6-6 and TRBJ1-6; 7 positions agree with TRBD1. This CDR3 is 13 amino acids long. Germline V lookup: CDR1 MNHNY, CDR2 SVGAGI (reference sequence). After removal of 6 bases from V and 7 bases from J, the junction contained 3 bases not matched to a gene. Here the CDR3 DNA reads TGTGCCAGCAGGACAGGGTTGAATTCACCCCTCCACTTT. Translated: CASRTGLNSPLHF.

The V and J genes are TRBV6-6 and TRBJ2-7, with a tentative D call TRBD2 (7 bases). This CDR3 has 14 amino acids. V lost 2 bases and J 2 bases, leaving 10 bases between the germline ends. Per the germline V gene, CDR1 is MNHNY and CDR2 is SVGAGI (reference sequence). DNA of the CDR3: TGTGCCAGCAGTTACAGGCGGGGGCCCTACGAGCAGTACTTC. Protein sequence: CASSYRRGPYEQYF.

This clone came up a few times. The gene calls are TRBV7-2 and TRBJ2-3, with 7 bases matching TRBD2. The CDR3 is made up of 16 amino acids. The J segment lost 4 bases and the V segment lost 1 base, leaving 8 bases of the junction unmatched. Germline V gene data show CDR1 as SGHTA and CDR2 as FQGNSA. This chain's CDR3 is CASSLGGWAGADTQYF. CDR3 nucleotides: TGTGCCAGCAGCTTAGGGGGCTGGGCGGGGGCAGATACGCAGTATTTT.

This clone was counted between two and nine times. V is TRBV7-2 and J is TRBJ2-5; no definite D call. Deletions cut 5 bases from V and 4 bases from J, with 8 bases between. The CDR3 loop spans 12 amino acids. The germline V gene has CDR1 SGHTA and CDR2 FQGNSA. The chain's CDR3 is CASSPFGETQYF. In DNA, the CDR3 is TGTGCCAGCAGCCCGTTTGGAGAGACCCAGTACTTC.

In its sample, this clone was seen a few times. The chain uses TRBV28 and TRBJ2-3; D not resolved. Germline values: CDR1 MDHEN, CDR2 SYDVKM. Trimming took off 10 bases at V and 2 bases at J, with 13 bases between the two ends. The CDR3 consists of 13 residues. The CDR3, as DNA: TGTGCCATCACGGCGCAGTCCACAGATACGCAGTATTTT. Translating it yields CAITAQSTDTQYF. The variable domain in full, with the rest retrieved from reference TRBV28 and TRBJ2-3, is DVKVTQSSRYLVKRTGEKVFLECVQDMDHENMFWYRQDPGLGLRLIYFSYDVKMKEKGDIPEGYSVSREKKERFSLILESASTNQTSMYLCAITAQSTDTQYFGPGTRLTVL.

V gene TRBV6-5 combines with J gene TRBJ1-2; TRBD1 might be the D (6 bases). Germline CDR1 reads MNHEY; CDR2 reads SVGAGI. V lost 6 bases and J 5 bases, leaving 7 bases between the germline ends. The CDR3 consists of 11 residues. CDR3 DNA sequence: TGTGCCAGCAGCACAGGGTATGGCTACACCTTC. Translation: CASSTGYGYTF.

The chain has TRBV29-1 and TRBJ2-5, with a weak D call TRBD2 (5 bases). The CDR3 spans 13 residues. The V end was cut by 6 bases, the J end by 4 bases, with 15 bases between. The germline V gene encodes CDR1 SQVTM and CDR2 ANQGSEA. The CDR3 spells CSVFDGVVETQYF. Here the CDR3 DNA reads TGCAGCGTGTTTGACGGGGTTGTAGAGACCCAGTACTTC. Based on the CDR3 plus reference TRBV29-1 and TRBJ2-5, the full variable domain is SAVISQKPSRDICQRGTSLTIQCQVDSQVTMMFWYRQQPGQSLTLIATANQGSEATYESGFVIDKFPISRPNLTFSTLTVSNMSPEDSSIYLCSVFDGVVETQYFGPGTRLLVL.